Included here is one T cell receptor beta chain sequence, with context. Its antigen is not identified. This entry belongs to a study of cytomegalovirus exposure and HLA in healthy donors. Overall study findings and caveats: Later on, an analysis showed TCR association rates differing by HLA locus, with DRB1 the most and HLA-C the fewest. Confirmation was obtained in vitro that a few CMV-associated chains are specific for CMV antigens. Using a false discovery rate of 0.05, a later analysis showed that 15,000 to 20,000 TCR beta sequences were associated with HLA alleles.

PCR used 60 Vbeta primers and 13 Jbeta primers. Only in-frame clones appear in the TCRdb table, and some are missing; sequencing was by immunoSEQ multiplex PCR. The sample holds about 200,000 clones, 76% seen once. CDR1 is MDHEN and CDR2 is SYDVKM in the germline V gene. V lost 3 bases and J lost 8, with 19 bases in between. This CDR3 is built from 15 residues. The sequence was obtained from a man younger than 30 in good health and CMV-seronegative. Sequencing was performed on PBMCs. V is TRBV28 and J is TRBJ1-2, with TRBD1 as a possible D gene (5 bases). CDR3 protein: CASSFYNRPHLGYTF. The CDR3 coding sequence is TGTGCCAGCAGTTTTTATAACAGGCCCCACCTGGGCTACACCTTC.